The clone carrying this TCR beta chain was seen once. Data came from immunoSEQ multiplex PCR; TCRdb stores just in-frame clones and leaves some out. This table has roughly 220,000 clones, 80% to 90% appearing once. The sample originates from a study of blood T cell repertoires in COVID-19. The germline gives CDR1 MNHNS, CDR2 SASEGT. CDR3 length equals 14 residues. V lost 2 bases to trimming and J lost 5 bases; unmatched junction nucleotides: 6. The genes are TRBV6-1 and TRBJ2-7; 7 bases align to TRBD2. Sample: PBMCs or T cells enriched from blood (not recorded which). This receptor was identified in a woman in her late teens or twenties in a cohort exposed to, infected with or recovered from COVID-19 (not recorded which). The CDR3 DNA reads TGTGCCAGCAGTGAATCTTGGGGAGGGGACGAGCAGTACTTC. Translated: CASSESWGGDEQYF.